This TCR beta chain was retrieved from a study of cytomegalovirus exposure and HLA in healthy donors. An approximately 130-subject validation cohort, separate from the 666-subject first cohort, supplied the donors. Clones were sequenced by immunoSEQ multiplex PCR, and TCRdb holds only the in-frame ones, with some missing. The data contain under 150,000 clones, about 88% of them singletons. This TCR came from a man aged 18 to 29 in good health and CMV-seropositive. Sequences were obtained from PBMCs.

Here the CDR3 DNA reads TGTGCCAGCACCGAGGATCCCTTTAACTATGGCTACACCTTC. Translating gives CASTEDPFNYGYTF. V and J are TRBV6-5 and TRBJ1-2; D not certain. Deletions cut 7 bases from V and 1 base from J, with 13 bases between. The CDR3 length is 14 residues. Looked up from germline, CDR1 is MNHEY and CDR2 is SVGAGI.